This TCR beta chain was found in a study of shared clonotypes between healthy human individuals. Study-level results: An anticipated effect of sequencing depth on clonotype sharing among donors was recognized.

This clone has just one count. The target antigen is unknown. Sequencing used immunoSEQ multiplex PCR; TCRdb keeps in-frame clones, though not all of them. Of 600,000 to 750,000 clones in the sample, 55% to 80% were seen once. There are 15 residues in the CDR3. Germline CDR1 and CDR2: MNHNS and SASEGT. The V and J ends lost 3 bases and 4 bases respectively, with 15 bases between them. The sample was memory CD4+ T cells sorted from blood. Noted subset: CD45RA-negative fraction. The chain links TRBV6-1 to TRBJ1-2; D unclear. This TCR was sampled from a woman in her 30s in good health. The CDR3 loop reads CASSDRSTVSYGYTF. Here the CDR3 DNA reads TGTGCCAGCAGTGACAGGTCCACCGTGAGCTATGGCTACACCTTC.